This T cell receptor beta chain was sequenced for a study of T cell changes during pregnancy in multiple sclerosis. With 4 bases clipped from V and 8 bases from J, the junction kept 9 bases outside the gene matches. The CDR3 is 16 residues long. CDR1 SGHRS and CDR2 YFSETQ come from the germline V gene. Libraries were prepared by immunoSEQ multiplex PCR; TCRdb keeps only in-frame clonotypes and omits some of them. Here the sample spans 30,000 to 45,000 clones, 90% to 95% being singletons. The rearrangement joins TRBV5-1 to TRBJ2-1, with TRBD2 matching over 13 bases. Sample: CD8+ T cells from peripheral blood mononuclear cells, taken in the second trimester of pregnancy. This clonotype was obtained from a female donor with multiple sclerosis, enrolled in a pregnancy study. The CDR3 spells CASSTTSGRAIDEQFF. The CDR3, as DNA: TGCGCCAGCAGCACTACTAGCGGGAGGGCCATTGATGAGCAGTTCTTC. Full variable domain (remainder filled in from reference TRBV5-1 and TRBJ2-1): KAGVTQTPRYLIKTRGQQVTLSCSPISGHRSVSWYQQTPGQGLQFLFEYFSETQRNKGNFPGRFSGRQFSNSRSEMNVSTLELGDSALYLCASSTTSGRAIDEQFFGPGTRLTVL.